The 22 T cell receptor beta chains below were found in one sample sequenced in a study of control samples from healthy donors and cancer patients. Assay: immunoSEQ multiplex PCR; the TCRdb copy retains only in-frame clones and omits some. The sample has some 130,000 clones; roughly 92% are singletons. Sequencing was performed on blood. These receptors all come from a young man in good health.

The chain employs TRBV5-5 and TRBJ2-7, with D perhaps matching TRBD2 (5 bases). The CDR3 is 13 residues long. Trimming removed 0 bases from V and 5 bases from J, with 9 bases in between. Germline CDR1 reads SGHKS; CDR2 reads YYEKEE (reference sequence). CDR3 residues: CASSLGEGDEQYF. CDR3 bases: TGTGCCAGCAGCTTGGGTGAGGGTGACGAGCAGTACTTC.

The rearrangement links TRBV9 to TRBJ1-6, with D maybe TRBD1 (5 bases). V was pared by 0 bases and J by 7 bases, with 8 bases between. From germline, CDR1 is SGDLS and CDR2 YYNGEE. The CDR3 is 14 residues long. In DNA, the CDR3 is TGTGCCAGCAGCGTAGGGGGCTGGAATTCACCCCTCCACTTT. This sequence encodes CASSVGGWNSPLHF.

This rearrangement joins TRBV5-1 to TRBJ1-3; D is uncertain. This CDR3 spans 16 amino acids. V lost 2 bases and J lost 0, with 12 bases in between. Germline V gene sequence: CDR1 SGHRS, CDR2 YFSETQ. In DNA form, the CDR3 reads TGCGCCAGCAGCTTTGACTCGCGGGACTCTGGAAACACCATATATTTT. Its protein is CASSFDSRDSGNTIYF.

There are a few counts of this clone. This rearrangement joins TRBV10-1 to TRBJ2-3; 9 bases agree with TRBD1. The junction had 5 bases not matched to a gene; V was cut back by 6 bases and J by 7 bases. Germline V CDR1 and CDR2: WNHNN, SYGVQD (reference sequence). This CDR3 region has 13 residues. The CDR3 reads CASSRQGDHTQYF. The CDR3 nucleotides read TGCGCCAGCAGCAGACAGGGGGACCATACGCAGTATTTT.

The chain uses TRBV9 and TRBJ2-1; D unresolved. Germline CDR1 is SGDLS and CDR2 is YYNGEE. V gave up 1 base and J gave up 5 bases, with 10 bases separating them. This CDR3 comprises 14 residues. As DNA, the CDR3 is TGTGCCAGCAGCGTAAGGAGTTTCGACAATGAGCAGTTCTTC. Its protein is CASSVRSFDNEQFF.

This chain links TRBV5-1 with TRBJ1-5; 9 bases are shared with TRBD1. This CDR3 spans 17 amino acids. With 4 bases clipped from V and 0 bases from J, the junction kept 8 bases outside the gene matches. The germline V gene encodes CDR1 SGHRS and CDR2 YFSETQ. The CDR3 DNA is TGCGCCAGCAGCCCCGGGACAGGGCTTTATAGCAATCAGCCCCAGCATTTT. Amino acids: CASSPGTGLYSNQPQHF.

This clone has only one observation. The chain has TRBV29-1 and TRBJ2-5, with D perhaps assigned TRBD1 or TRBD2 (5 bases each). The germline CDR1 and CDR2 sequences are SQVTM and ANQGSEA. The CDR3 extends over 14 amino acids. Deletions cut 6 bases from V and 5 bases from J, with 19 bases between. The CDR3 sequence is CSVSSGTGTETQYF. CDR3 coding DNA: TGCAGCGTATCATCCGGGACGGGGACGGAGACCCAGTACTTC.

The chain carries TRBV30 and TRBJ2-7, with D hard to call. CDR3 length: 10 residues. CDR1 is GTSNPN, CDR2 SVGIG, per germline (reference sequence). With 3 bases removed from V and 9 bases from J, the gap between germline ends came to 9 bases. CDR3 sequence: CAWRAGRQYF. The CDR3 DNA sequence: TGTGCCTGGAGGGCAGGAAGGCAGTACTTC.

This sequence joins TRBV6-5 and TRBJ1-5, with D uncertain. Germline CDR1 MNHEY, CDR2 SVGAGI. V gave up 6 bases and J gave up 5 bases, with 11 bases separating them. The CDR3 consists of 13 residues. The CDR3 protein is CASRMGRDQPQHF. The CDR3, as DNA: TGTGCCAGCAGGATGGGCCGGGATCAGCCCCAGCATTTT.

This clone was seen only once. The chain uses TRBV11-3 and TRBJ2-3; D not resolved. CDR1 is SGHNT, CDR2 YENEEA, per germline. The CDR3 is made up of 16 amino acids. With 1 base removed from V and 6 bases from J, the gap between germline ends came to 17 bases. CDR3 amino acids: CASSLGTTDNRDTQYF. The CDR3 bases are TGTGCCAGCAGCTTAGGGACGACCGACAACCGCGATACGCAGTATTTT.

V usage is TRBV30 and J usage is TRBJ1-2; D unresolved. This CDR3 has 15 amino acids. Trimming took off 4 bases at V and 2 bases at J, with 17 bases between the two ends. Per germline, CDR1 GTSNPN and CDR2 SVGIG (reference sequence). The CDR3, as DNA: TGTGCCTGGACCGTCTCCGTGACGGCCAACTATGGCTACACCTTC. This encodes CAWTVSVTANYGYTF.

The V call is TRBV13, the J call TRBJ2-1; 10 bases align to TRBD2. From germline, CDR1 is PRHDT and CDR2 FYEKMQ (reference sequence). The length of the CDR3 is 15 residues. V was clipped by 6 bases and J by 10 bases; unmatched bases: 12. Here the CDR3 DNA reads TGTGCCAGCAGACGGCCGAGCGGGGGGGCCGGAGAGCAGTTCTTC. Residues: CASRRPSGGAGEQFF.

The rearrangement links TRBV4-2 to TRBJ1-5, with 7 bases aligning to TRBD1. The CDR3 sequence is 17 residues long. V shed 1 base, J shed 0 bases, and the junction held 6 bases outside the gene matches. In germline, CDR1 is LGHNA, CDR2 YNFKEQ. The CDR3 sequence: CASSQVGGQYSNQPQHF. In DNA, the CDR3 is TGTGCCAGCAGCCAAGTAGGGGGACAGTATAGCAATCAGCCCCAGCATTTT.

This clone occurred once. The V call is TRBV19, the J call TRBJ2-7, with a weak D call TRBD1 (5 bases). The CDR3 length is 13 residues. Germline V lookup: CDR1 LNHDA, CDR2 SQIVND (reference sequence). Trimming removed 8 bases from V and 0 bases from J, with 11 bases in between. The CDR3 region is CASGHPSSYEQYF. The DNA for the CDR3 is TGTGCCAGTGGACACCCGAGCTCCTACGAGCAGTACTTC.

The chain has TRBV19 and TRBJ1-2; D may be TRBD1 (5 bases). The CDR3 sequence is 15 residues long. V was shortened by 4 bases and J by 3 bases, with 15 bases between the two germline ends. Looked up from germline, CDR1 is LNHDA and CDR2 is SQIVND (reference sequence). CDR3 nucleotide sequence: TGTGCCAGTAGTACATCCAGGGTAAACGACTATGGCTACACCTTC. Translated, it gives CASSTSRVNDYGYTF.

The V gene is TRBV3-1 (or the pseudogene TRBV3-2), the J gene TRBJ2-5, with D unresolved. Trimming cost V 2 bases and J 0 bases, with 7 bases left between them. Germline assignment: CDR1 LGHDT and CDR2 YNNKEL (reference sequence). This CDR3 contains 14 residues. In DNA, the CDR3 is TGTGCCAGCAGCCAATCCTTGTACCAAGAGACCCAGTACTTC. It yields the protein CASSQSLYQETQYF.

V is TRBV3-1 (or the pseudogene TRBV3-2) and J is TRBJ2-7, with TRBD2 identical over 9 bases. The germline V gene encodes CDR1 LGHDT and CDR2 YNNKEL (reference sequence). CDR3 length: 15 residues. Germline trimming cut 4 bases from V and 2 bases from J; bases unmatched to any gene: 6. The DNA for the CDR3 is TGTGCCAGCAGCCGCGCGGGGGGGCGTCCCTACGAGCAGTACTTC. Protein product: CASSRAGGRPYEQYF.

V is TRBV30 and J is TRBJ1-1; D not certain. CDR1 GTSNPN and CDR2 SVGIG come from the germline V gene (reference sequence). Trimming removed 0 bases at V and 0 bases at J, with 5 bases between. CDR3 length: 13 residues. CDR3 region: CAWSVVLNTEAFF. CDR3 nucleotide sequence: TGTGCCTGGAGTGTAGTTTTGAACACTGAAGCTTTCTTT.

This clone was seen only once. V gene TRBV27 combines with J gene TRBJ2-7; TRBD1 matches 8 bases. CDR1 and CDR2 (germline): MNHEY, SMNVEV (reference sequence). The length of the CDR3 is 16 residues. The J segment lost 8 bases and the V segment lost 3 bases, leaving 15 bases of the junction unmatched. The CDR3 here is CASSLGGGTGPFKQYF. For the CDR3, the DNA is TGTGCCAGCAGTTTGGGGGGCGGGACAGGCCCCTTCAAGCAGTACTTC.

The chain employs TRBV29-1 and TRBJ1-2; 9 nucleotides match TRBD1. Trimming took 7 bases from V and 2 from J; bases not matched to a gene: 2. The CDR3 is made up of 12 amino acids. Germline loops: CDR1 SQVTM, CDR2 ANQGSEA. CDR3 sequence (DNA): TGCAGCGCCGACAGGGGGAACTATGGCTACACCTTC. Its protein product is CSADRGNYGYTF.

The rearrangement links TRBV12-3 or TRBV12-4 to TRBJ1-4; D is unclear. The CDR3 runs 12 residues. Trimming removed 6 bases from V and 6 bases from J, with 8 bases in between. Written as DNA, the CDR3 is TGTGCCAGCAGGGCAGGTTATGAAAAACTGTTTTTT. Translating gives CASRAGYEKLFF.

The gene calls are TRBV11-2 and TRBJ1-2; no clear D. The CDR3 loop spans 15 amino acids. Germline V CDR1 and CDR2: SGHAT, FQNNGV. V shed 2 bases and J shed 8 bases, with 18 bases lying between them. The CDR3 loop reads CASSLLNSQVSGYTF. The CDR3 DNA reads TGTGCCAGCAGCTTATTAAATAGTCAGGTGTCCGGCTACACCTTC.